The T cell receptor (beta chain) under discussion was sequenced for a study of OX40 agonist ivuxolimab in advanced cancers. Study-wide results and limits: At 0.1 to 3.0 mg/kg, CD4+ and CD8+ blood T cells expanded clonally by week 6.

The assay was immunoSEQ multiplex PCR, and TCRdb's table has in-frame clones only and misses some. The table lists about 79,000 clones, less than 85% of them singletons. Comment on this clone: Its antigen is as yet unknown.

Per germline, CDR1 LNHDA and CDR2 SQIVND (reference sequence). This CDR3 is 17 amino acids long. Germline trimming cut 4 bases from V and 7 bases from J; bases unmatched to any gene: 11. This chain joins TRBV19 and TRBJ2-1; TRBD1 matches at 12 bases. This receptor was identified in an adult with an advanced solid tumor such as melanoma, head and neck, liver or kidney cancer. Sample: CD4+ or CD8+ T cells sorted from blood, taken in a trial of the OX40 agonist ivuxolimab. Here the CDR3 reads CASSTGTGGALGNEQFF. CDR3 in DNA: TGTGCCAGTAGTACCGGGACAGGGGGCGCGTTAGGGAATGAGCAGTTCTTC. Combining the CDR3 with reference TRBV19 and TRBJ2-1 gives the whole variable domain DGGITQSPKYLFRKEGQNVTLSCEQNLNHDAMYWYRQDPGQGLRLIYYSQIVNDFQKGDIAEGYSVSREKKESFPLTVTSAQKNPTAFYLCASSTGTGGALGNEQFFGPGTRLTVL.